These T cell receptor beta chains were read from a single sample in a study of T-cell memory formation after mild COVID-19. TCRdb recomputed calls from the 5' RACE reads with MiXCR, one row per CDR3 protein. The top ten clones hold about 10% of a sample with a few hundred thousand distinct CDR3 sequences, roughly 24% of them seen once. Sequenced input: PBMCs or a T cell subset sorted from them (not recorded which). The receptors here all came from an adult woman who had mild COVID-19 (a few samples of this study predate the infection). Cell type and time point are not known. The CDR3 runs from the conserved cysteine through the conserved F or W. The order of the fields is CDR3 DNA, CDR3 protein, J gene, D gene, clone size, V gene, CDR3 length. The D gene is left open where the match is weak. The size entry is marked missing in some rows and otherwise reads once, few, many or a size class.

TGCGCCAGCAGCCCTGGGGACAGCGCAAATCAGCCCCAGCATTTT,CASSPGDSANQPQHF,TRBJ1-5,TRBD1,few,TRBV4-1,15
TGTGCCAGCAGCTTGGGACTGAGCGACGAGCAGTACTTC,CASSLGLSDEQYF,TRBJ2-7,NA,NA,TRBV5-4,13
TGTGCCAGCATACGGCGGGTCGGTGACACCGGGGAGCTGTTTTTT,CASIRRVGDTGELFF,TRBJ2-2,NA,once,TRBV6-5,15
TGTGCCAGCAGTTACAGGCAGCTCTACGAGCAGTACTTC,CASSYRQLYEQYF,TRBJ2-7,NA,few,TRBV6-2/TRBV6-3,13
TGTGCCATAAGGGAGAGGGGGAATGAGCAGTTCTTC,CAIRERGNEQFF,TRBJ2-1,NA,few,TRBV6-1,12
TGCAGCGGTACCAGGAGACTCACCTACAATGAGCAGTTCTTC,CSGTRRLTYNEQFF,TRBJ2-1,NA,few,TRBV29-1,14
TGTGCCAGCAGTCCGGGACCTAAAAGTCGAGGCTACACCTTC,CASSPGPKSRGYTF,TRBJ1-2,NA,NA,TRBV12-3/TRBV12-4,14
TGCGCCAGCAGCCAACGAGTAGCGGGAGTTGGGGAGCAGTTCTTC,CASSQRVAGVGEQFF,TRBJ2-1,TRBD2,NA,TRBV4-3,15
TGTGCCAGCAGCTTACGGACTAGCGGGAGTGATACGCAGTATTTT,CASSLRTSGSDTQYF,TRBJ2-3,TRBD2,many,TRBV7-3,15
TGTGCCAGCAGGGGAGGCTGGGGTGAGCAGTTCTTC,CASRGGWGEQFF,TRBJ2-1,NA,few,TRBV27,12
TGTGCCATCAGTGAGGGACAGGGAAGGACCGGGGAGCTGTTTTTT,CAISEGQGRTGELFF,TRBJ2-2,TRBD1,NA,TRBV10-3,15
TGTGCCAGCAGCTTGACAGCGGGAGTAGGAGATACGCAGTATTTT,CASSLTAGVGDTQYF,TRBJ2-3,TRBD2,few,TRBV5-6,15
TGTGCCAGTAGTATACGCGACAGGCCCTATGGCTACACCTTC,CASSIRDRPYGYTF,TRBJ1-2,NA,NA,TRBV19,14
TGTGCCAGCAGCTTGGGAAGGGGGCTGGGCAATCAGCCCCAGCATTTT,CASSLGRGLGNQPQHF,TRBJ1-5,TRBD1,few,TRBV5-6,16
TGTGCCATCAGCTTGACAGGGGGCGCGGCCGGGTATGGCTACACCTTC,CAISLTGGAAGYGYTF,TRBJ1-2,TRBD1,NA,TRBV10-3,16
TGTGCCACCAGTGACCCTACCCGGACAGCCACAGATACGCAGTATTTT,CATSDPTRTATDTQYF,TRBJ2-3,NA,few,TRBV24-1,16
TGTGCCAGCAGCAAAACGCGGCGGGCTGAAGCTTTCTTT,CASSKTRRAEAFF,TRBJ1-1,NA,few,TRBV21-1,13
TGCGCCAGCAGCTCCCAGGGTGTTGACGACGAGCAGTACTTC,CASSSQGVDDEQYF,TRBJ2-7,NA,NA,TRBV4-3,14
TGTGCCAGCAGTTGGAGCCCCGCGGGGACGGATGGCTACACCTTC,CASSWSPAGTDGYTF,TRBJ1-2,NA,NA,TRBV12-3/TRBV12-4,15
TGTGCCAGTAGTGCACTGACAGGGGTACGCACAGATACGCAGTATTTT,CASSALTGVRTDTQYF,TRBJ2-3,TRBD1,NA,TRBV19,16
TGTGCCAGCTCACCACCCCCCTTCAACGGGGAGCTGTTTTTT,CASSPPPFNGELFF,TRBJ2-2,NA,few,TRBV18,14
TGCGCCAGCAGCCAAGAAAAGAGGGCTAACTATGGCTACACCTTC,CASSQEKRANYGYTF,TRBJ1-2,NA,NA,TRBV4-3,15
TGTGCCAGCAGCTTACGGGGCCAGCCCCAGCATTTT,CASSLRGQPQHF,TRBJ1-5,NA,few,TRBV4-2,12
TGCGCCAGCAGCCAAGGGACAGGGGGTAGCTATGAGCAGTTCTTC,CASSQGTGGSYEQFF,TRBJ2-1,TRBD1,few,TRBV4-3,15
TGCGCCAGCAGCCTTCCCGGGGGGGAGGTTATCAATGAGCAGTTCTTC,CASSLPGGEVINEQFF,TRBJ2-1,TRBD2,NA,TRBV5-1,16
TGTGCCAGCAGTTTTAGTAGGGGGGACACTGAAGCTTTCTTT,CASSFSRGDTEAFF,TRBJ1-1,NA,NA,TRBV12-3/TRBV12-4,14
TGCAGTGCTAGGGACCCAGTGAGGGTTTACGAGCAGTACTTC,CSARDPVRVYEQYF,TRBJ2-7,NA,NA,TRBV20-1,14
TGTGCCAGCAGTTTGAAAGGTGTGGGGACAGGGGACGAGCAGTACTTC,CASSLKGVGTGDEQYF,TRBJ2-7,TRBD1,NA,TRBV12-3/TRBV12-4,16
TGTGCCAGCAGTAGCCATGTGGAGCCCCAGCATTTT,CASSSHVEPQHF,TRBJ1-5,NA,NA,TRBV6-1,12
TGTGCCTGGAGTGTACCAGGGAACACGCAGTATTTT,CAWSVPGNTQYF,TRBJ2-3,NA,NA,TRBV30,12
TGCGCCAGCAGCTTGGGTCACGGAGCGGGAGGGTTTAATGAGCAGTTCTTC,CASSLGHGAGGFNEQFF,TRBJ2-1,TRBD2,few,TRBV5-1,17
TGCGCCAGCAGCCAAGAACAGGGTAAATTGGGCTATGGCTACACCTTC,CASSQEQGKLGYGYTF,TRBJ1-2,NA,NA,TRBV4-1,16
TGTGCCAGCAGTTTTCCCCGACAGGGGGTGGAAGCGAACACCGGGGAGCTGTTTTTT,CASSFPRQGVEANTGELFF,TRBJ2-2,TRBD1,NA,TRBV2,19
TGTGCCAGCAGTTACTCCCGCGGGACAGGCCCCGAGCAGTACTTC,CASSYSRGTGPEQYF,TRBJ2-7,TRBD1,NA,TRBV6-5,15
TGTGCCAGCAGCCAGGGGATAGCGGTTAGCACAGATACGCAGTATTTT,CASSQGIAVSTDTQYF,TRBJ2-3,NA,many,TRBV7-9,16
TGTGCCAGCAGTTTCAGGGGTGAAGGTGGCTACACCTTC,CASSFRGEGGYTF,TRBJ1-2,NA,few,TRBV27,13
TGTGCCACCAGCAGAGATCAGGTGGCAGAGACCCAGTACTTC,CATSRDQVAETQYF,TRBJ2-5,NA,NA,TRBV15,14
TGTGCCAGCAGCTTAGAAGGGGGGGTGAAGCAAGCTTTCTTT,CASSLEGGVKQAFF,TRBJ1-1,NA,few,TRBV7-9,14
TGCGCCAGCAGCTTGGAGGACAGGGAGCTGGACGGCTACACCTTC,CASSLEDRELDGYTF,TRBJ1-2,TRBD1,few,TRBV5-1,15
TGCAGCGTTGCCTTATATGGGGGAGAGCAGCCCCAGCATTTT,CSVALYGGEQPQHF,TRBJ1-5,NA,NA,TRBV29-1,14
TGCGCCAGCAGCCAACTAGCGGGGCATAGCACAGATACGCAGTATTTT,CASSQLAGHSTDTQYF,TRBJ2-3,TRBD2,few,TRBV5-1,16
TGTGCCAGCAGACCCGGGACTAGCGGTTCCTACAATGAGCAGTTCTTC,CASRPGTSGSYNEQFF,TRBJ2-1,TRBD2,few,TRBV12-3/TRBV12-4,16
TGCGCCAGCAGCCAAGATTTTGTGACCGGGCCAGCAGAGTCTGAAAAACTGTTTTTT,CASSQDFVTGPAESEKLFF,TRBJ1-4,NA,NA,TRBV4-3,19
TGCAGCGTTGACAGGGTAGGGCGGCGAGAGACCCAGTACTTC,CSVDRVGRRETQYF,TRBJ2-5,NA,NA,TRBV29-1,14